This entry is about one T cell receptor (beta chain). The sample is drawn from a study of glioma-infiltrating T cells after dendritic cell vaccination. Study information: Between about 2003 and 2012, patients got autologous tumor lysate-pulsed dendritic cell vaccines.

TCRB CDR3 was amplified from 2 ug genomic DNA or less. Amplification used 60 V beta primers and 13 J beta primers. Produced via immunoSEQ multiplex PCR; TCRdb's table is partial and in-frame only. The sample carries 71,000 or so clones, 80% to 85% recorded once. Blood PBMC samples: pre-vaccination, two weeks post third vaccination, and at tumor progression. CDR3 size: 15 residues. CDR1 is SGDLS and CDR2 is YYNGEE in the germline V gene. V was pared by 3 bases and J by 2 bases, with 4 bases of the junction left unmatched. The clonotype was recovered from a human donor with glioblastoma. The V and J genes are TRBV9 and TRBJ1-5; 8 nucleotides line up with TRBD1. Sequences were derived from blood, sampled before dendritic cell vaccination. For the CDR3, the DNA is TGTGCCAGCAGCGATCCGGGACAGGGCAATCAGCCCCAGCATTTT. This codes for CASSDPGQGNQPQHF.